The TCR beta chain described here comes from a study of cytomegalovirus exposure and HLA in healthy donors. Study background: Counted in an early data release were about 86 million unique TCRs from HLA-typed donors.

Details on this clone: Its antigen remains unidentified.

Donors consisted of healthy bone marrow donors. Regarding the study as a whole: Being indistinguishable, some V segments were excluded, TRBV6-2 and TRBV6-3 among them. There were 150 to 200 TCR beta chains listed as cytomegalovirus-associated.

Trimming removed 3 bases from V and 2 bases from J, with 9 bases in between. This CDR3 spans 13 amino acids. In germline, CDR1 is SQVTM, CDR2 ANQGSEA. Researchers ran the PCR with 60 Vbeta and 13 Jbeta primers. Here immunoSEQ multiplex PCR was the method, and the copy in TCRdb shows in-frame clones only, minus some. The sample consists of 90,000 to 100,000 clones, 69% of them appearing once. This clonotype originated in a man in his fifties or sixties in good health and CMV-seronegative. The sequenced sample was PBMCs. The V call is TRBV29-1, the J call TRBJ2-3, with TRBD1 as a possible D gene (6 bases). The CDR3 sequence: CSVDYRDTDTQYF. In DNA, the CDR3 is TGCAGCGTTGATTACAGGGACACAGATACGCAGTATTTT.